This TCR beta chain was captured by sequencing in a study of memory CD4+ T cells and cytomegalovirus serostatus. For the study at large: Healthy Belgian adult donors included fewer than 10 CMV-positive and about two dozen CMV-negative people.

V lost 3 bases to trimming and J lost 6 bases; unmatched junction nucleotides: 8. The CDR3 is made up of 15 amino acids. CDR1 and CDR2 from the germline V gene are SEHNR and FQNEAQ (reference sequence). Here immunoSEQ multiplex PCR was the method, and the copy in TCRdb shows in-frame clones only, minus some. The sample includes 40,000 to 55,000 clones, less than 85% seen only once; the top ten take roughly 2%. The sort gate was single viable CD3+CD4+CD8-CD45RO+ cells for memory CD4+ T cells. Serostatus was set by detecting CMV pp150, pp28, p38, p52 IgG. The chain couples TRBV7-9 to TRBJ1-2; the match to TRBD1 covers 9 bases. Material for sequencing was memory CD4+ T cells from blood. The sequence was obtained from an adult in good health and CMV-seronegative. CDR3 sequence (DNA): TGTGCCAGCAGCTTCGGACAGGGGATACCGGATGGCTACACCTTC. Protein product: CASSFGQGIPDGYTF.